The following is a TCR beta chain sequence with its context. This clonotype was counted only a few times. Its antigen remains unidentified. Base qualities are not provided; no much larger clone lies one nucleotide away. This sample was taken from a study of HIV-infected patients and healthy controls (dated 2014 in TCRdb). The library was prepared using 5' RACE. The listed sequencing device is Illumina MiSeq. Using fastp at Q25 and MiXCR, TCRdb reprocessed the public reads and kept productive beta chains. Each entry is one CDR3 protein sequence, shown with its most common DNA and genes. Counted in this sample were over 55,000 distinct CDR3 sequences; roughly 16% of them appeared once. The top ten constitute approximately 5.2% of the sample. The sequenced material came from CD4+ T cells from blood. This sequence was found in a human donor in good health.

Here the CDR3 is given as CASSYRDGTDTQYF. The DNA is as follows: TGTGCCAGCAGCTACAGGGATGGCACAGATACGCAGTATTTT. This chain joins TRBV7-9 to TRBJ2-3; the best D guess is TRBD1, with 6 bases matching. CDR3 length: 14 amino acids, cysteine to phenylalanine. This entry keeps only the CDR3 DNA: 42 bases, framed from base 1. Deletion took 4 bases off V and 1 base off J, with a span of 9 bases between the germline ends. The germline V gene (reference sequence) sets CDR1 to SEHNR and CDR2 to FQNEAQ.